This T cell receptor (beta chain) was recorded in a study of T-cell memory formation after mild COVID-19. This clonotype was detected only a few times. Its specificity is not known. With constant-segment primers, 5'RACE yielded cDNA libraries of TCR alpha and TCR beta that carried sample barcodes and UMIs. MiXCR, run by TCRdb on the 5' RACE reads, gives a single entry per CDR3 protein. Of under 700,000 distinct CDR3 sequences in the sample, roughly 20% were seen once. Study findings and constraints: What remained unconfirmed was the SARS-CoV-2 specificity of second-wave clones peaking on day 37. Contracting CD8+ clones were enriched in EMRA, CD4+ mainly in CM and EM. The appearance of some responding clones in pre-infection memory suggested that cross-reactive memory joined.

V was clipped by 5 bases and J by 2 bases; unmatched bases: 6. CDR1 and CDR2 from the germline V gene are SGHNT and YENEEA. CDR3 length: 14 residues. The sequenced sample was PBMCs or a T cell subset sorted from them (not recorded which). The clonotype was recovered from an adult woman who had mild COVID-19 (a few samples of this study predate the infection). Cell type and time point are not known. The V call is TRBV11-3, the J call TRBJ2-7, with 7 bases matching TRBD2. CDR3 bases: TGTGCCAGCAGCCCGGGGAGGGAACCCTACGAGCAGTACTTC. Its translation: CASSPGREPYEQYF.